Sequencing of this T cell receptor (beta chain) was carried out in a study of cytomegalovirus exposure and HLA in healthy donors. In the PCR, 60 Vbeta and 13 Jbeta primers were used. Method: immunoSEQ multiplex PCR; TCRdb's copy keeps in-frame clones and lacks some. The sample includes tens of thousands of clones. There are 15 residues in the CDR3. Trimming shortened V by 6 bases and J by 4 bases, and 19 bases separated the two germline ends. The germline gives CDR1 SGHTA, CDR2 FQGNSA. The chain has TRBV7-2 and TRBJ2-7, with D possibly matching TRBD2 (7 bases). This sequence originates from a man between 40 and 49 years old in good health and CMV-seropositive. The sample consisted of PBMCs. The CDR3 nucleotides are TGTGCCAGCAGGCAAGGAGGGGGGGGAACTTACGAGCAGTACTTC. This sequence encodes CASRQGGGGTYEQYF.